A single sample is the source of the 16 T cell receptor beta chains below, sequenced in a study of T cell repertoires in cytomegalovirus infection. Antigens of these TCRs are unknown. Using its own MiXCR run on the reads, TCRdb lists one record per CDR3 protein. The sample lists some 560,000 distinct CDR3 sequences, approximately 40% occurring once. Source: cultured PBMCs, taken from culture after CMV antigen stimulation. These receptors were collected from a human donor in good health (CMV status not recorded). Some clones in this sample may be carry-over from other donors' samples.

This clonotype was seen a handful of times. This CDR3 is CASSRERGDYNEQFF. CDR3 coding DNA: TGCGCCAGCAGTCGAGAACGGGGCGACTACAATGAGCAGTTCTTC. V is TRBV4-1 and J is TRBJ2-1, with D possibly called TRBD1 or TRBD2 (5 bases each). Germline CDR1 is MGHRA and CDR2 is YSYEKL. Trimming took 6 bases from V and 3 from J, leaving 15 bases between them. The CDR3 sequence is 15 residues long.

The CDR3: CASRGLTGNTIYF. DNA of the CDR3: TGTGCCAGTCGGGGGCTCACAGGAAACACCATATATTTT. V is TRBV2 and J is TRBJ1-3, with TRBD1 as a possible D gene (6 bases). The CDR3 consists of 13 residues. In germline, CDR1 is SNHLY, CDR2 FYNNEI. Trimming left V 9 bases short and J 4 bases short, with 13 bases between.

The J gene is TRBJ2-7, the V gene TRBV4-2; the D is unclear. The CDR3 covers 16 residues. Germline-derived CDR1 and CDR2 are LGHNA and YNFKEQ. V was trimmed by 0 bases and J by 2 bases, leaving 14 bases between them. The DNA for the CDR3 is TGTGCCAGCAGCCAAGATCGTCGTGTAATCCCCTACGAGCAGTACTTC. This sequence encodes CASSQDRRVIPYEQYF.

V gene TRBV7-2 combines with J gene TRBJ1-2; D is possibly TRBD1 (5 bases). The CDR3 totals 17 residues. The germline V gene encodes CDR1 SGHTA and CDR2 FQGNSA. Trimming took 4 bases from V and 2 from J, leaving 20 bases between them. The CDR3 region has the DNA TGTGCCAGCAGCTCCGGTCGAGGGGCCCTAAAGAACTATGGCTACACCTTC. Amino acids: CASSSGRGALKNYGYTF. Based on the CDR3 plus reference TRBV7-2 and TRBJ1-2, the full variable domain is GAGVSQSPSNKVTEKGKDVELRCDPISGHTALYWYRQSLGQGLEFLIYFQGNSAPDKSGLPSDRFSAERTGGSVSTLTIQRTQQEDSAVYLCASSSGRGALKNYGYTFGSGTRLTVV.

This clonotype was seen more than once but under ten times. The chain recombines TRBV27 with TRBJ2-1, with 11 bases matching TRBD2. Germline V gene lookup returns CDR1 MNHEY and CDR2 SMNVEV (reference sequence). V shed 5 bases and J 7 bases; nucleotides not matched to a gene: 13. The CDR3 runs 17 residues. The CDR3 loop reads CASSLGPTSGVTNEQFF. Written as DNA, the CDR3 is TGTGCCAGCAGTCTGGGGCCGACTAGCGGGGTTACTAATGAGCAGTTCTTC.

The V and J genes are TRBV7-2 and TRBJ2-7; TRBD1 matches 8 bases. The CDR3 consists of 14 residues. V was clipped by 5 bases and J by 5 bases; unmatched bases: 8. CDR1 is SGHTA and CDR2 is FQGNSA in the germline V gene. The CDR3 bases are TGTGCCAGCAGCCCCGGACAGGGTTGGAACGAGCAGTACTTC. It is translated as CASSPGQGWNEQYF.

This chain connects TRBV12-3 or TRBV12-4 to TRBJ2-7, with 11 bases aligning to TRBD2. This CDR3 is 15 amino acids long. The V gene end was trimmed by 6 bases and the J gene end by 4 bases; junction bases not matched to a gene: 8. In DNA, the CDR3 is TGTGCCAGCAGACAAGGGACTAGCGGCTCTTACGAGCAGTACTTC. It translates to CASRQGTSGSYEQYF.

The chain is built from TRBV28 and TRBJ2-7; TRBD1 might be the D (6 bases). The CDR3 runs 11 residues. Looked up from germline, CDR1 is MDHEN and CDR2 is SYDVKM. The V gene lost 5 bases and the J gene lost 9 bases, with 11 bases spanning the gap. The CDR3 region is CASSEQGRQYF. CDR3 bases: TGTGCCAGCAGTGAACAGGGTCGGCAGTACTTC.

The chain carries TRBV7-3 and TRBJ2-5; D is unclear. Germline V gene data show CDR1 as SGHTA and CDR2 as FQGTGA. The ends were cut back, 5 bases at V and 13 bases at J, with 17 bases in the middle. CDR3 size: 12 residues. The CDR3 sequence is CASSNLDGIAYF. The CDR3 region has the DNA TGTGCCAGCAGCAATCTGGACGGTATAGCGTACTTC. The full variable domain, its missing parts supplied by reference TRBV7-3 and TRBJ2-5, is GAGVSQTPSNKVTEKGKYVELRCDPISGHTALYWYRQSLGQGPEFLIYFQGTGAADDSGLPNDRFFAVRPEGSVSTLKIQRTERGDSAVYLCASSNLDGIAYFGPGTRLLVL.

The CDR3, as DNA: TGTGCCAGCAGTCGCCGACCAGGGCACCGTTCCTACGAGCAGTACTTC. Its protein is CASSRRPGHRSYEQYF. The rearrangement links TRBV12-3 or TRBV12-4 to TRBJ2-7; tentative D call: TRBD1 (5 bases). This CDR3 comprises 16 residues. Trimming left V 5 bases short and J 1 base short, with 18 bases between.

The rearrangement joins TRBV2 to TRBJ2-7, with D perhaps matching TRBD2 (5 bases). The CDR3 length is 15 residues. CDR1 SNHLY and CDR2 FYNNEI come from the germline V gene. V shed 7 bases and J shed 5 bases, with 21 bases lying between them. Written as DNA, the CDR3 is TGTGCCAGCATCCGGGAAGGACGGACGACTGACGAGCAGTACTTC. This gives the protein CASIREGRTTDEQYF.

This clonotype was counted only a few times. The chain links TRBV7-8 to TRBJ1-2; TRBD1 agrees at 8 bases. The V gene's germline CDR1 is SGHVS and CDR2 FQNEAQ. The CDR3 runs 14 residues. Losses at the gene ends were 1 base for V and 2 bases for J; bases not matched to a gene: 0. CDR3 sequence: CASSLGTGNYGYTF. In DNA form, the CDR3 reads TGTGCCAGCAGCTTAGGGACAGGGAACTATGGCTACACCTTC.

This clonotype showed up just a few times. The V gene is TRBV7-2, the J gene TRBJ1-4; D remains unclear. CDR1 and CDR2 (germline): SGHTA, FQGNSA. The CDR3 runs 16 residues. V gave up 1 base and J gave up 5 bases, with 14 bases separating them. The DNA of the CDR3 is TGTGCCAGCAGCTTAGTGGGATGGACGAAGAATGAAAAACTGTTTTTT. It yields the protein CASSLVGWTKNEKLFF.

The chain joins TRBV7-9 to TRBJ2-7; 10 bases are shared with TRBD2. There are 17 residues in the CDR3. Germline assignment: CDR1 SEHNR and CDR2 FQNEAQ (reference sequence). V lost 2 bases and J lost 7; bases outside the gene matches: 14. CDR3 nucleotides: TGTGCCAGCAGCTTAACGCAGGCTCTAGCGGGAGAGAATGAGCAGTACTTC. Translated, it gives CASSLTQALAGENEQYF. The variable domain in full, completed from reference TRBV7-9 and TRBJ2-7, reads DTGVSQNPRHKITKRGQNVTFRCDPISEHNRLYWYRQTLGQGPEFLTYFQNEAQLEKSRLLSDRFSAERPKGSFSTLEIQRTEQGDSAMYLCASSLTQALAGENEQYFGPGTRLTVT.

This rearrangement joins TRBV12-3 or TRBV12-4 to TRBJ1-1; no clear D gene. V lost 5 bases, J lost 4 bases, and 17 bases lay in between. The CDR3 consists of 15 residues. CDR3 loop: CASSSLAKTATEAFF. In nucleotides, the CDR3 is TGTGCCAGCAGTAGTCTCGCGAAAACCGCCACTGAAGCTTTCTTT.

This clonotype was seen a few times. V and J are TRBV7-9 and TRBJ1-6; D is uncertain. The ends were cut back, 8 bases at V and 4 bases at J, with 15 bases in the middle. The CDR3 contains 15 residues. Germline V gene data show CDR1 as SEHNR and CDR2 as FQNEAQ (reference sequence). The CDR3 loop reads CASGSAAKYNSPLHF. CDR3 bases: TGTGCCAGCGGATCGGCAGCTAAGTATAATTCACCCCTCCACTTT.